This record covers a single TCR beta chain. Its cognate antigen is unknown. The data were obtained in a study of shared clonotypes between healthy human individuals. Study results and limitations: Investigators expected sequencing depth to affect clonotype sharing among donors.

The CDR3 is 15 residues long. V was pared by 2 bases and J by 6 bases, with 4 bases of the junction left unmatched. Germline lookup yields CDR1 MNHNS and CDR2 SASEGT. The assay was immunoSEQ multiplex PCR, and TCRdb's table has in-frame clones only and misses some. The table shows approximately 500,000 clones, with roughly 79% occurring only once. The chain employs TRBV6-1 and TRBJ1-4; 9 bases map to TRBD1. This TCR was sampled from a woman aged 40 to 55 in good health. Some clones in this sample may be carry-over from other donors' samples. The sample consisted of PBMCs. The CDR3 reads CASSETGQGYEKLFF. DNA for the CDR3: TGTGCCAGCAGTGAAACGGGACAGGGATATGAAAAACTGTTTTTT.